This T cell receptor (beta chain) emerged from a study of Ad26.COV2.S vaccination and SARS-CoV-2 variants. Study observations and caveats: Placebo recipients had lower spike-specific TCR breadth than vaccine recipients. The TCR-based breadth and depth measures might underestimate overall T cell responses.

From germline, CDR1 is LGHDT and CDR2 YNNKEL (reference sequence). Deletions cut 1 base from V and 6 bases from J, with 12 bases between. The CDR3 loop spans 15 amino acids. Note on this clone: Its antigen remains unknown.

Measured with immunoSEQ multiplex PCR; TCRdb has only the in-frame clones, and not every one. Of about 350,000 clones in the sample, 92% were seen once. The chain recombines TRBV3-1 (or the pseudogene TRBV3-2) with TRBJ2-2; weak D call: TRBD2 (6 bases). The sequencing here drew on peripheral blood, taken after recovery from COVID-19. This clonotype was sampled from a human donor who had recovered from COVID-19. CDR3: CASSQGWGRSGELFF. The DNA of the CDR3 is TGTGCCAGCAGCCAAGGATGGGGGAGGTCCGGGGAGCTGTTTTTT.